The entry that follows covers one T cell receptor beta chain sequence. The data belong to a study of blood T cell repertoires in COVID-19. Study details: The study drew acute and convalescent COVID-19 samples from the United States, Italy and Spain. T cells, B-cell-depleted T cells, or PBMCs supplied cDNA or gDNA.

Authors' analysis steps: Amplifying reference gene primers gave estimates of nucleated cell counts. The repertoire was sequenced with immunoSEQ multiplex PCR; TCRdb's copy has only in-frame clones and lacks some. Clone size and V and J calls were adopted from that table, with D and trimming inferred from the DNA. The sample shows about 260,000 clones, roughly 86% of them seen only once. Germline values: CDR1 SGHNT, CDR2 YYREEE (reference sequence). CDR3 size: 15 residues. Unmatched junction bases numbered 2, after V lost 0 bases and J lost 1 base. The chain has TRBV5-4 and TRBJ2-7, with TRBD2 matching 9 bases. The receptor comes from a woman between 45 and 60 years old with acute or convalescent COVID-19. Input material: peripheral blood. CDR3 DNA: TGTGCCAGCAGCTTGGCAAGCGGGAGGTCCTACGAGCAGTACTTC. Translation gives CASSLASGRSYEQYF.